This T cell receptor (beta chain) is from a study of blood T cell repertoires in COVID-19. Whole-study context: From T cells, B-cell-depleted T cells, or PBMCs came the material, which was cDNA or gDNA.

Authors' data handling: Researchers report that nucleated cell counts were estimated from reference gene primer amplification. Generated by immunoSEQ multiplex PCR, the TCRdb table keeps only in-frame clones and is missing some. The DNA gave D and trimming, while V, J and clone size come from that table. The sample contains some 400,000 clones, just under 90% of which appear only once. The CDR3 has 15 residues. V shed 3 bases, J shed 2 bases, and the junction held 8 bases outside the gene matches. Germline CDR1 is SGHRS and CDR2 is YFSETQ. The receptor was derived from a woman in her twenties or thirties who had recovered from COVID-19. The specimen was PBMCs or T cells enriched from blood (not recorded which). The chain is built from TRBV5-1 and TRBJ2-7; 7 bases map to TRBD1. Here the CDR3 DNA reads TGCGCCAGCAGCTCAAGTCCGGGACAGACCTACGAGCAGTACTTC. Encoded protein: CASSSSPGQTYEQYF.